This T cell receptor beta chain was sequenced in a study of CD8 T cells in Susac syndrome. Random hexamers were used to reverse transcribe the RNA input (about 0.5 to 1 ug). From the immunoSEQ multiplex PCR reads, TCRdb called clonotypes with MiXCR, one entry per CDR3 protein. The sample carries 100,000 to 150,000 distinct CDR3 sequences, 90% to 95% recorded once. While CD8+ and CD4+ T cells were isolated negatively, TEMRA cells were enriched by FACS. Deletions cut 7 bases from V and 2 bases from J, with 9 bases between. The germline CDR1 and CDR2 sequences are SNHLY and FYNNEI. The CDR3 has 13 amino acids.

The TCR sequence derives from a human donor with Susac syndrome. V is TRBV2 and J is TRBJ1-5; the D gene is possibly TRBD1 (6 bases). Material: CD8+ T cells from PBMCs. The CDR3 nucleotides are TGTGCCAGCATCGGGGGCGGCAATCAGCCCCAGCATTTT. Translation gives CASIGGGNQPQHF.